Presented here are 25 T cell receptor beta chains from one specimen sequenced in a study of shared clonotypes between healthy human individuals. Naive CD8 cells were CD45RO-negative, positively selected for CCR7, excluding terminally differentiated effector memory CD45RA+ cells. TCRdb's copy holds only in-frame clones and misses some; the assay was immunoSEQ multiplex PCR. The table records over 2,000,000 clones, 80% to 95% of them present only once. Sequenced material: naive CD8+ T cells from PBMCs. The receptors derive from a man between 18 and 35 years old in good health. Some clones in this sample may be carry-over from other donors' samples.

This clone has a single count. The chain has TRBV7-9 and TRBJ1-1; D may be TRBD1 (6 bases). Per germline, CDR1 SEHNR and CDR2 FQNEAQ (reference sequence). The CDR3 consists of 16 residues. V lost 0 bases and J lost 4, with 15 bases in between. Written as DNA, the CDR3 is TGTGCCAGCAGCTTAGCTGGGGTGGGGGCGTCCACTGAAGCTTTCTTT. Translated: CASSLAGVGASTEAFF. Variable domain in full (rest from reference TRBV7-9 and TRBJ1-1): DTGVSQNPRHKITKRGQNVTFRCDPISEHNRLYWYRQTLGQGPEFLTYFQNEAQLEKSRLLSDRFSAERPKGSFSTLEIQRTEQGDSAMYLCASSLAGVGASTEAFFGQGTRLTVV.

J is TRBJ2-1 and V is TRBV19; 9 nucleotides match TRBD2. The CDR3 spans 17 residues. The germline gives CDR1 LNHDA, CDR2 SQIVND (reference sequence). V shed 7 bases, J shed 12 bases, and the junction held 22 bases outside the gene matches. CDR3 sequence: CASTPRRTSAWLGGQFF. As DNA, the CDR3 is TGTGCCAGTACCCCCCGGAGGACTAGCGCGTGGCTGGGTGGGCAGTTCTTC.

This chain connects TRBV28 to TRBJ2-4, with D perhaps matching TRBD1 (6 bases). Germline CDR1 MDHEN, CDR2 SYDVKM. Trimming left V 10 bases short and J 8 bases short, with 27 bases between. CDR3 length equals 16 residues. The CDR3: CATMRLDSTTQDIQYF. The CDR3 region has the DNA TGTGCCACCATGAGATTGGACAGCACAACACAGGACATTCAGTACTTC.

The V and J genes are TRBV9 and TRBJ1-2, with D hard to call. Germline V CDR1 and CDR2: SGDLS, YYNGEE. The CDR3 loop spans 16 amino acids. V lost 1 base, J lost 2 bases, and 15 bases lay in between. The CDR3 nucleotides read TGTGCCAGCAGCGTATCATCTGGGGAGCAGAACTATGGCTACACCTTC. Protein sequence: CASSVSSGEQNYGYTF. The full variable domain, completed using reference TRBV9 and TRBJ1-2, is DSGVTQTPKHLITATGQRVTLRCSPRSGDLSVYWYQQSLDQGLQFLIQYYNGEERAKGNILERFSAQQFPDLHSELNLSSLELGDSALYFCASSVSSGEQNYGYTFGSGTRLTVV.

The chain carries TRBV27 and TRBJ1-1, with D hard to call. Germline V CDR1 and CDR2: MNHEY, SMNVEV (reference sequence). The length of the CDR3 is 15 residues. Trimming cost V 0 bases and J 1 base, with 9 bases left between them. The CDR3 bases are TGTGCCAGCAGTTTATCGAGGTCTCCGAACACTGAAGCTTTCTTT. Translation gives CASSLSRSPNTEAFF.

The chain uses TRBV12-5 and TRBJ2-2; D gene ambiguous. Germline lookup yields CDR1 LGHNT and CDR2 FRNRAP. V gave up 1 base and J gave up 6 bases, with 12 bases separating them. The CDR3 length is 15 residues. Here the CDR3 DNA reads TGTGCTAGTGGTTTGGAACTCCGTGGAGCCGGGGAGCTGTTTTTT. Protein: CASGLELRGAGELFF.

CDR3 nucleotide sequence: TGTGCCAGCTCCATATTACCCCTGGACAGATTCTACAATGAGCAGTTCTTC. It specifies CASSILPLDRFYNEQFF. The chain recombines TRBV27 with TRBJ2-1; TRBD1 is a possible D gene (6 bases). CDR3 size: 17 residues. Germline CDR1 and CDR2: MNHEY and SMNVEV (reference sequence). Trimming stripped 8 bases from V and 3 bases from J, with 23 bases between.

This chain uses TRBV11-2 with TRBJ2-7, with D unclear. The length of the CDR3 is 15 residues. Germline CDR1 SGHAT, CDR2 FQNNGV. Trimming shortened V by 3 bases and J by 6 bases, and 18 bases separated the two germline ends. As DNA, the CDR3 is TGTGCCAGCAGCTTGGGTGCGCACCCCAGGATCGAGCAGTACTTC. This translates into CASSLGAHPRIEQYF. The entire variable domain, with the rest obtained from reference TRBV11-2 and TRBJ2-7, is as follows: EAGVAQSPRYKIIEKRQSVAFWCNPISGHATLYWYQQILGQGPKLLIQFQNNGVVDDSQLPKDRFSAERLKGVDSTLKIQPAKLEDSAVYLCASSLGAHPRIEQYFGPGTRLTVT.

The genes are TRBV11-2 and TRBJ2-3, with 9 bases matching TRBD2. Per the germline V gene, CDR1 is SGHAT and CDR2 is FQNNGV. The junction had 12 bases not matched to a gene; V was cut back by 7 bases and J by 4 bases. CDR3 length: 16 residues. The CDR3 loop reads CASNLLLAGDSDTQYF. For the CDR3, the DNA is TGTGCCAGCAACCTCCTCTTAGCGGGAGATTCAGATACGCAGTATTTT.

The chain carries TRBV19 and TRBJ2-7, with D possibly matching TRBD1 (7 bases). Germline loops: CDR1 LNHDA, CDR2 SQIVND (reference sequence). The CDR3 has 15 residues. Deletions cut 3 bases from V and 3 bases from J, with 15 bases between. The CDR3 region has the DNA TGTGCCAGTAGTATGAGGAGACAGGGAGGCTACGAGCAGTACTTC. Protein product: CASSMRRQGGYEQYF.

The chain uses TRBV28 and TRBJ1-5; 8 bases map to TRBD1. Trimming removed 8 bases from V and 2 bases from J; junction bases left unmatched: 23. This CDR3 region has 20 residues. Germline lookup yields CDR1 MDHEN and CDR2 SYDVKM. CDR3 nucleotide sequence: TGTGCCAGCTCAAGAGGCAGCAGGGGGCGACTGTTGTCGGGCAATCAGCCCCAGCATTTT. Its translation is CASSRGSRGRLLSGNQPQHF.

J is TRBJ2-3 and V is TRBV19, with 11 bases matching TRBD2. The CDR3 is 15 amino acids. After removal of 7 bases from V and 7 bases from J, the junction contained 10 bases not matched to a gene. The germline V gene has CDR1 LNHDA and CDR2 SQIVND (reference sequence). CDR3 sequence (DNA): TGTGCCAGTACCAAAACTAGCGGGAGCTCGCATACGCAGTATTTT. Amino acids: CASTKTSGSSHTQYF.

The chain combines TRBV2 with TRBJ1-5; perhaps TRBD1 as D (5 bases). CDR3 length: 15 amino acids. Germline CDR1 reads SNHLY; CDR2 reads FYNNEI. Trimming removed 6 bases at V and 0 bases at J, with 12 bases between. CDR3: CASRTGPYSNQPQHF. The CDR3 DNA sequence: TGTGCCAGCAGAACAGGACCTTATAGCAATCAGCCCCAGCATTTT. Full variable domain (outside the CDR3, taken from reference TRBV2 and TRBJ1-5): EPEVTQTPSHQVTQMGQEVILRCVPISNHLYFYWYRQILGQKVEFLVSFYNNEISEKSEIFDDQFSVERPDGSNFTLKIRSTKLEDSAMYFCASRTGPYSNQPQHFGDGTRLSIL.

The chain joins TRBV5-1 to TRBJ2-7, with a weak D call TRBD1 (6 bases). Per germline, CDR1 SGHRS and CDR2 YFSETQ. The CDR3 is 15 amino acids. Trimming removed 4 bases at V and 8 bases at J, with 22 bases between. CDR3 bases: TGCGCCAGCAGCGGTGGACAGCCCCATCCTTTCCAGCAGTACTTC. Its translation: CASSGGQPHPFQQYF.

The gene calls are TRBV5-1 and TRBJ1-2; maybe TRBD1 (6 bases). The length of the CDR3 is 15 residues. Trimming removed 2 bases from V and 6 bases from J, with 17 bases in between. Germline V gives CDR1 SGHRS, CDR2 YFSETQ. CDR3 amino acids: CASSLKIGAGDGYTF. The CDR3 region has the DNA TGCGCCAGCAGCTTAAAAATCGGGGCAGGGGATGGCTACACCTTC.

CDR3 in amino acids: CASSTNSGLKLTNGYTF. DNA for the CDR3: TGTGCCAGCAGCACCAATTCGGGCCTTAAATTAACGAATGGCTACACCTTC. This chain connects TRBV9 to TRBJ1-2; D remains ambiguous. V was clipped by 4 bases and J by 6 bases, with 25 bases between them. Germline V gene lookup returns CDR1 SGDLS and CDR2 YYNGEE. The CDR3 is 17 amino acids.

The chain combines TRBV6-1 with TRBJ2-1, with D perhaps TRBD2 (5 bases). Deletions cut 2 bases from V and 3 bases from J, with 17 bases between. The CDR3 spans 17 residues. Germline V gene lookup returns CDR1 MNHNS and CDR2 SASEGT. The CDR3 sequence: CASSESGVALNYNEQFF. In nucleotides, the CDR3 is TGTGCCAGCAGTGAAAGCGGTGTAGCCCTAAACTACAATGAGCAGTTCTTC.

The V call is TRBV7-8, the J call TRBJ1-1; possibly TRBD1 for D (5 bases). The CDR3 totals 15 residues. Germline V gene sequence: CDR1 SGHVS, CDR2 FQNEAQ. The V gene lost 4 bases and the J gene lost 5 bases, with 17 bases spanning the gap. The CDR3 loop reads CASSWGVLLGTEAFF. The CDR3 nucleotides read TGTGCCAGCAGCTGGGGGGTCCTCTTAGGGACTGAAGCTTTCTTT.

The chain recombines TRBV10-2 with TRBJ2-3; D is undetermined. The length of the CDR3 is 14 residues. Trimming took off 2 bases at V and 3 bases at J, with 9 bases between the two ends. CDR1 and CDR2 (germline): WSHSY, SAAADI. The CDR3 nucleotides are TGCGCCAGCAGTGAGCCTAGAACAACAGATACGCAGTATTTT. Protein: CASSEPRTTDTQYF.

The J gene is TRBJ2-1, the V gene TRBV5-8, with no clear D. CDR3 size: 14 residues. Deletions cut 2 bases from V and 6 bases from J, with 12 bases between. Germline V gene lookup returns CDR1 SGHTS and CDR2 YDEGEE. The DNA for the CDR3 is TGTGCCAGCAGCTTAACGCCAGGCTCCAATGAGCAGTTCTTC. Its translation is CASSLTPGSNEQFF.

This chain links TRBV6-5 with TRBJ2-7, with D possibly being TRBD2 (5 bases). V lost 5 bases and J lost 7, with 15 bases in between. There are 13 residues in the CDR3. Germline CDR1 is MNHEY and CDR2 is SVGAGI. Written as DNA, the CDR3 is TGTGCCAGCAGTAAAACTGTTCGCGGGGAGCAGTACTTC. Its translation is CASSKTVRGEQYF.

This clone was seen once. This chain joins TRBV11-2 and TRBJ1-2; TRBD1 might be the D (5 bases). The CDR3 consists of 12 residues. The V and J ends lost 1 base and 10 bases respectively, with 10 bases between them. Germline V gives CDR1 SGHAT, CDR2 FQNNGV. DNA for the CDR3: TGTGCCAGCAGCTTAGGCAGGGTAGACTACACCTTC. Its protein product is CASSLGRVDYTF.

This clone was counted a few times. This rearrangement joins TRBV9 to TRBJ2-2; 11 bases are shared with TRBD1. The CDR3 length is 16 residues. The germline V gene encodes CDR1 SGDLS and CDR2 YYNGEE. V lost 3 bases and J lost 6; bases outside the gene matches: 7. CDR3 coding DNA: TGTGCCAGCAGCGCGGGACAGGGGGAAAAGGCCGGGGAGCTGTTTTTT. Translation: CASSAGQGEKAGELFF.

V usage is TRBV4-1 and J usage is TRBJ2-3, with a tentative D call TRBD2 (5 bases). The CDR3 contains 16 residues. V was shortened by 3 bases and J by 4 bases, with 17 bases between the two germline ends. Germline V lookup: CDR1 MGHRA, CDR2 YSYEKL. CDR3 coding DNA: TGCGCCAGCAGCCAGATTCTAGCCCGGGGAGCAGATACGCAGTATTTT. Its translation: CASSQILARGADTQYF.

CDR3 bases: TGTGCCAGCAGCCGAATAGGGGTTCAAGAGACCCAGTACTTC. The encoded protein is CASSRIGVQETQYF. The chain recombines TRBV25-1 with TRBJ2-5, with TRBD1 as a possible D gene (5 bases). Germline V gene sequence: CDR1 MGHDK, CDR2 SYGVNS. The V end lost 6 bases, the J end lost 2 bases, and 13 bases lay between the germline ends. The CDR3 length is 14 residues. Together with reference TRBV25-1 and TRBJ2-5, the CDR3 gives the full variable domain: EADIYQTPRYLVIGTGKKITLECSQTMGHDKMYWYQQDPGMELHLIHYSYGVNSTEKGDLSSESTVSRIRTEHFPLTLESARPSHTSQYLCASSRIGVQETQYFGPGTRLLVL.